This entry is about one TCR beta chain. Source study methods: Amplification of reference gene primers was used by the study to estimate nucleated cell counts. The table came from immunoSEQ multiplex PCR; TCRdb's copy has only in-frame clones and leaves some out. Clone size and the V and J calls come from that table; the DNA yielded D and trimming. The sample has over 200,000 clones, around 83% seen once; the top ten hold roughly 8%. The sample is drawn from a study of blood T cell repertoires in COVID-19. Overall study context: Italy, Spain and the United States were the sources of the convalescent and acute COVID-19 samples. PBMCs, B-cell-depleted T cells, or T cells were the source of the cDNA or gDNA that made up the material.

The junction had 4 bases not matched to a gene; V was cut back by 6 bases and J by 4 bases. This CDR3 region has 15 residues. The germline CDR1 and CDR2 sequences are MNHEY and SMNVEV (reference sequence). The sequence was collected from a woman between 45 and 60 years old with acute or convalescent COVID-19. V is TRBV27 and J is TRBJ2-5; 14 nucleotides line up with TRBD2. Sequencing used peripheral blood. In nucleotides, the CDR3 is TGTGCCAGCAGAGGGACTAGCGGGAGCAGAGAGACCCAGTACTTC. As protein: CASRGTSGSRETQYF.